This T cell receptor (beta chain) was observed in a study of regulatory T cells in long-lasting Graves disease (TCRdb year 2021). Concerning the study at large: In the newly diagnosed Graves' disease group, patients had been taking antithyroid drugs for less than 3 months. A total of approximately 35 samples underwent TCR sequencing: approximately 13 from persistent and roughly 20 from newly diagnosed Graves' disease patients. The study was registered as a clinical trial and conducted in China. Peripheral blood TCR sequencing and RNA sequencing compared persistent Graves' disease patients with newly diagnosed Graves' disease patients.

The CDR3 runs 17 residues from the cysteine to the phenylalanine. Left in the record is the CDR3 DNA by itself, 51 bases read in frame from the first base. The germline V gene encodes CDR1 SGHTA and CDR2 FQGTGA. V is reduced by 0 bases and J by 3 bases, leaving a spacing of 16 bases between them. The method was multiplex PCR. Sequencing relied on an Illumina HiSeq 4000. CDR3 regions were amplified by Arm-PCR with iRepertoire HTBI primers to construct TCR beta libraries. Gel purification was performed on PCR products prior to sequencing. Turning to the authors' computational methods: Across samples, around 58 TRBV and 14 TRBJ segments were identified and used for gene usage analysis of CDR3 amino acid clonotypes. COPE and FqMerger were used to merge the filtered high-quality paired reads into contigs. BLAST was used to align contigs to IMGT TRBV, TRBD and TRBJ reference genes, and CDR3 was defined according to IMGT. Any clonotype with a frequency above 0.1% was counted as a highly expanded clone. Shannon entropy was used to measure repertoire diversity, and the Gini coefficient was used to measure V-J evenness. Clonotypes shared by more than one individual were considered public. TCRdb reanalyzed the raw reads on its own, using fastp at Q25 for trimming and MiXCR for clone calling, and kept in-frame beta chains. Every distinct CDR3 protein forms one entry, paired with its most common genes and DNA. What appears here as the V and J calls and clone size reflects TCRdb's work, not the paper's. The sample table shows about 500,000 distinct CDR3 sequences, and 15% to 20% are seen once. Jointly, the top ten make up 10% to 15% of the sample.

This clonotype was recorded at least ten times. Its antigen remains unidentified. No quality values exist for individual bases; no much larger clone is one base distant. The time point label corresponds to: newly diagnosed GD, antithyroid drugs for less than 3 months. RNA was extracted from PBMCs in TRIzol for both TCR sequencing and RNA sequencing. The diagnosis of Graves' disease followed American Thyroid Association guidelines. Patients were recruited from an endocrinology department in Xi'an, China. Each patient gave about 10 milliliters of peripheral blood, collected in an EDTA anticoagulant tube. Ficoll Paque Plus density gradient separation was used to isolate PBMCs, and no further T cell sorting was done. An Agilent 2100 Bioanalyzer and agarose gel were used to check RNA quality, and a NanoDrop 2000 was used to measure RNA concentration. The study at large found these results: Persistent disease showed preferential use of TRBV28, TRBJ1-2 and TRBJ2-5, whereas newly diagnosed disease favored TRBV20-1 and TRBJ2-1. Because the primary lesion, thyroid tissue, could not be accessed, the study looked at peripheral blood alone. Only the TCR beta chain was sequenced and analyzed. The authors acknowledged the small sample size as a limitation that may reduce accuracy. A larger number of public clonotypes was shared among persistent patients (approximately 2,600) than among newly diagnosed patients (around 870). Lower TCR Shannon entropy and fewer highly expanded clones were observed in persistent Graves' disease patients than in newly diagnosed patients, which suggested clonal expansion.

These data also formed part of another study, on T cells in Graves' hyperthyroidism and ophthalmopathy. The second paper further reports: A patient counted as having stable Graves' hyperthyroidism if no progression to ophthalmopathy occurred over 18 months of follow-up. The hyperthyroidism patients were between 18 and 65 years old and newly diagnosed, with a disease duration of less than 2 months. The study excluded patients with uncontrolled infections, other autoimmune diseases, pregnancy or lactation. Clinical symptoms, serum thyroxine and TRAb, thyroid ultrasound, and orbital computed tomography formed the basis for the diagnoses. The TCR CDR3 was subjected to a first round of RT-PCR using the HTBI primer set and the Qiagen OneStep RT-PCR kit. Blood samples also contained most of the expanded thyroid clonotypes (frequency above 0.001), which suggests that blood repertoires may reflect thyroid immune responses. A 13 V-J signature model separated ophthalmopathy from stable hyperthyroidism, with over 85% sensitivity and approximately 81% specificity in cross-validation and 80%/75% in testing. In validation, progression to ophthalmopathy was predicted by the model with 70.59% sensitivity and 72% to 85% specificity, a median of about 6.4 months before onset. To identify distinguishing TCR V-J signatures, a discovery cohort of around 100 patients was used, comprising 43 with Graves' ophthalmopathy and around 57 with stable Graves' hyperthyroidism. Prospective prediction of ophthalmopathy was tested in an independent validation cohort of fewer than 20 hyperthyroidism patients and 17 patients who later progressed to ophthalmopathy. The 100 discovery patients were divided at random into training and test sets in a 7:3 ratio. Thyroid tissue and blood T-cell repertoires from over 5 Graves' hyperthyroidism patients were also compared in the study. Following sampling, methimazole starting at 30 mg daily was given to hyperthyroidism patients, and high-dose intravenous methylprednisolone was given to ophthalmopathy patients. Libraries were constructed in a second round of multiplex PCR, after which size selection and purification were carried out. The libraries were sequenced on an Illumina HiSeq2000 using paired-end 100 bp reads. Raw data were processed with SOAPnuke, discarding reads with adapters, uncalled bases, mean Phred below 15, or no exact constant-primer or identifier match. COPE v1.2.5 was used to merge the high-quality paired reads, and each unique nucleotide sequence was defined as a clonotype. MiTCR v1.1 was used to align clonotypes to the IMGT TRBV, TRBD and TRBJ reference segments. The analysis was restricted to V-J combinations with a frequency above 0.0001, which together covered 99% to 99.2% of the repertoires. A TCS score was defined as the ratio between F50 (clonal expansion) and ExV (chaos), using BLOSUM62-based TCRdist between CDR3 peptides within each V-J. Welch's t-statistics and random forest reduced 514 V-J features to 13, which were used in a naive Bayes classifier (R e1071). No statistical method was used to fix the sample size in advance, and group allocation was not hidden from the investigators. The paper describes TCR Vbeta CDR3 sequencing of around 140 peripheral blood samples, made up of about 41 ophthalmopathy patients, some 76 hyperthyroidism patients and roughly 17 progressor patients.

The sequence links TRBV7-3 to TRBJ2-3; the D region is possibly TRBD1 or TRBD2, each matching across 5 bases. This receptor was identified in a man in his forties or fifties with Graves disease. Donor details come from another sample of the same person, matched by shared clones. Material: peripheral blood mononuclear cells (PBMCs), obtained at new diagnosis, from a patient treated with antithyroid drugs. Read as DNA, the sequence is TGTGCCAGCAGCTTAACAGGGGTTGCGCGAGGGACAGATACGCAGTATTTT. This sequence encodes CASSLTGVARGTDTQYF.